The next 27 T cell receptor beta chains were all read from a single sample in a study of spatial heterogeneity in lung cancer. One entry per CDR3 protein results from TCRdb running MiXCR on the 5' RACE reads. The data contain fewer than 60,000 distinct CDR3 sequences, 7.4% of them singletons. The time point here: blood at routine non-recurrence follow-up after resection. Unsorted tumor, nontumor lung tissue or cryopreserved PBMC supplied the whole RNA. Source: PBMCs, taken at follow-up. These receptors all stem from a female donor with early-stage non-small cell lung cancer.

Ten or more counts support this clonotype. The rearrangement links TRBV12-3 or TRBV12-4 to TRBJ1-1; TRBD1 is a possible D gene (5 bases). The CDR3 covers 12 residues. V was pared by 3 bases and J by 10 bases, with 12 bases between. The CDR3 DNA reads TGTGCCAGCAGTTTTTGGGACGGGGGAGCTTTCTTT. Translated, it gives CASSFWDGGAFF.

This clonotype was observed a handful of times. The V call is TRBV11-2, the J call TRBJ1-4; D gene ambiguous. V was pared by 5 bases and J by 3 bases, with 10 bases between. The length of the CDR3 is 14 residues. CDR1 and CDR2 from the germline V gene are SGHAT and FQNNGV. CDR3 loop: CASSRMMANEKLFF. CDR3 in DNA: TGTGCCAGCAGCCGGATGATGGCTAATGAAAAACTGTTTTTT.

This clonotype was seen repeatedly, ten times or more. The chain employs TRBV28 and TRBJ2-3, with D perhaps given as TRBD1 or TRBD2 (5 bases each). Trimming removed 4 bases from V and 2 bases from J, with 13 bases in between. Per germline, CDR1 MDHEN and CDR2 SYDVKM. CDR3 length: 15 amino acids. The CDR3 is CASSSAPGPTDTQYF. The DNA of the CDR3 is TGTGCCAGCAGTTCGGCCCCGGGGCCCACAGATACGCAGTATTTT.

This clonotype was recorded at least ten times. This rearrangement joins TRBV7-9 to TRBJ2-1, with D possibly called TRBD1 or TRBD2 (5 bases each). V dropped 4 bases and J dropped 0 bases, with 13 bases sitting between them. CDR1 is SEHNR, CDR2 FQNEAQ, per germline (reference sequence). This CDR3 has 16 amino acids. CDR3 sequence reads: CASSSEGPSSYNEQFF. Written as DNA, the CDR3 is TGTGCCAGCAGCTCAGAGGGACCCAGCTCCTACAATGAGCAGTTCTTC.

This clonotype was observed many times. This chain joins TRBV6-2 or TRBV6-3 and TRBJ2-3; TRBD2 agrees at 11 bases. Looked up from germline, CDR1 is MNHEY and CDR2 is SVGEGT. This CDR3 is 16 amino acids long. The junction had 6 bases not matched to a gene; V was cut back by 6 bases and J by 1 base. This CDR3 is CASRSLAGGRTDTQYF. The CDR3 nucleotides read TGTGCCAGCAGAAGCCTAGCGGGGGGACGCACAGATACGCAGTATTTT.

The chain recombines TRBV20-1 with TRBJ1-1; 7 positions agree with TRBD1. V shed 0 bases, J shed 6 bases, and the junction held 4 bases outside the gene matches. The CDR3 consists of 13 residues. Germline V gene data show CDR1 as DFQATT and CDR2 as SNEGSKA (reference sequence). This CDR3 is CSARETGFAEAFF. The CDR3 DNA reads TGCAGTGCTAGAGAGACAGGGTTCGCTGAAGCTTTCTTT.

CDR3: CASRLRTAGRLVEQYF. The CDR3, as DNA: TGTGCCAGCAGACTTCGGACAGCGGGGCGTTTGGTCGAGCAGTACTTC. The genes are TRBV6-5 and TRBJ2-7, with a tentative D call TRBD2 (7 bases). The CDR3 has 16 amino acids. Germline assignment: CDR1 MNHEY and CDR2 SVGAGI. V gave up 6 bases and J gave up 6 bases, with 24 bases separating them.

This clonotype has ten or more counts. The rearrangement links TRBV20-1 to TRBJ1-1; 8 nucleotides line up with TRBD1. CDR1 DFQATT and CDR2 SNEGSKA come from the germline V gene (reference sequence). CDR3 length equals 15 residues. V lost 3 bases, J lost 1 base, and 7 bases stayed unmatched. The CDR3 spells CSARVAGTGNTEAFF. The CDR3 bases are TGCAGTGCTAGGGTAGCCGGGACAGGGAACACTGAAGCTTTCTTT.

The chain links TRBV5-1 to TRBJ1-2, with D unresolved. The length of the CDR3 is 14 residues. Germline CDR1 and CDR2: SGHRS and YFSETQ. V lost 1 base to trimming and J lost 3 bases, with 10 bases between them. The CDR3, as DNA: TGCGCCAGCAGCTTGAGCGGGTCGGACTATGGCTACACCTTC. Encoded protein: CASSLSGSDYGYTF.

The chain joins TRBV20-1 to TRBJ1-1; 9 bases fit TRBD1. Losses at the gene ends were 6 bases for V and 6 bases for J; bases not matched to a gene: 14. The CDR3 is made up of 15 amino acids. Germline V gene sequence: CDR1 DFQATT, CDR2 SNEGSKA (reference sequence). The CDR3 region has the DNA TGCAGTGCCGCATCTCGTGGGACAGGGAGGGCTGAAGCTTTCTTT. Translating gives CSAASRGTGRAEAFF.

The CDR3 spells CASSLGPSKNTIYF. The CDR3 coding sequence is TGTGCCAGCAGTCTCGGGCCCTCTAAAAACACCATATATTTT. The chain uses TRBV28 and TRBJ1-3; no clear D gene. The CDR3 contains 14 residues. Trimming shortened V by 5 bases and J by 6 bases, and 14 bases separated the two germline ends. Germline V gene sequence: CDR1 MDHEN, CDR2 SYDVKM.

On this clonotype itself: A read error may be the cause here, since a much bigger clone is one base away. The gene calls are TRBV12-3 or TRBV12-4 and TRBJ1-4; maybe TRBD1 (5 bases). There are 15 residues in the CDR3. This chain's CDR3 is CASSRLVGDNEKLCF. In DNA, the CDR3 is TGTGCCAGCAGTCGACTGGTGGGGGATAATGAAAAACTGTGTTTT.

This clonotype occurred a few times. The chain is built from TRBV5-1 and TRBJ1-2, with D possibly matching TRBD1 (6 bases). Trimming cost V 2 bases and J 1 base, with 15 bases left between them. This CDR3 is 16 amino acids long. Germline V gene sequence: CDR1 SGHRS, CDR2 YFSETQ. The CDR3 reads CASSFDRTANNYGYTF. CDR3 in DNA: TGCGCCAGCAGCTTCGACAGGACAGCTAATAACTATGGCTACACCTTC.

There are many counts of this clonotype. V is TRBV5-1 and J is TRBJ2-2; a weak D match, TRBD1 (5 bases). The CDR3 runs 14 residues. The V gene lost 2 bases and the J gene lost 4 bases, with 9 bases spanning the gap. Germline CDR1 is SGHRS and CDR2 is YFSETQ. This CDR3 reads CASSFLTGTGELFF. As DNA, the CDR3 is TGCGCCAGCAGCTTTTTAACAGGCACCGGGGAGCTGTTTTTT.

This clonotype has ten or more counts. The chain employs TRBV24-1 and TRBJ1-5, with 7 bases fitting TRBD1. Germline assignment: CDR1 KGHDR and CDR2 SFDVKD. The CDR3 has 17 amino acids. The junction had 18 bases not matched to a gene; V was cut back by 6 bases and J by 8 bases. The DNA for the CDR3 is TGTGCCACCAGTAAGGGCACCGGGACAGTGGGTGGTGAGCCCCAGCATTTT. As protein: CATSKGTGTVGGEPQHF.

This clonotype was recorded many times. The chain joins TRBV20-1 to TRBJ1-2; D ambiguous. V was pared by 1 base and J by 8 bases, with 17 bases between. Germline CDR1 DFQATT, CDR2 SNEGSKA (reference sequence). This CDR3 is 14 amino acids long. Here the CDR3 reads CSARVPGEGEGYTF. In nucleotides, the CDR3 is TGCAGTGCTAGAGTGCCCGGGGAAGGTGAGGGCTACACCTTC.

This clonotype turned up a few times. The V call is TRBV20-1, the J call TRBJ2-1; perhaps TRBD2 as D (5 bases). V was shortened by 7 bases and J by 2 bases, with 15 bases between the two germline ends. Germline V lookup: CDR1 DFQATT, CDR2 SNEGSKA (reference sequence). CDR3 length: 14 residues. CDR3 sequence: CSGWSSVPYNEQFF. CDR3 DNA sequence: TGCAGTGGTTGGAGTAGCGTCCCCTACAATGAGCAGTTCTTC.

In its sample, this clonotype was seen many times. CDR3 sequence reads: CATSEIAGTETQYF. The CDR3 DNA sequence: TGTGCCACCAGCGAAATAGCGGGAACAGAGACCCAGTACTTC. The rearrangement links TRBV15 to TRBJ2-5; TRBD2 matches at 8 bases. CDR3 length equals 14 residues. Trimming removed 5 bases from V and 4 bases from J; junction bases left unmatched: 6. Germline values: CDR1 LNHNV, CDR2 YYDKDF (reference sequence).

This clonotype has a handful of counts. This chain uses TRBV4-3 with TRBJ2-7, with 11 bases that match TRBD1. Per germline, CDR1 LGHNA and CDR2 YSLEER. The CDR3 sequence is 15 residues long. V lost 1 base and J lost 7; bases outside the gene matches: 6. The CDR3 spells CASSQVGTGGREQYF. CDR3 DNA: TGCGCCAGCAGCCAAGTCGGGACAGGGGGTCGGGAGCAGTACTTC.

This clonotype has a count of ten or more. J is TRBJ1-6 and V is TRBV28, with D maybe TRBD1 (6 bases). Trimming removed 1 base from V and 7 bases from J, with 11 bases in between. This CDR3 spans 15 amino acids. Per germline, CDR1 MDHEN and CDR2 SYDVKM. CDR3 region: CASSLFHRENSPLHF. CDR3 nucleotide sequence: TGTGCCAGCAGTTTATTTCACAGGGAGAATTCACCCCTCCACTTT.

The chain employs TRBV6-5 and TRBJ1-1, with D uncertain. This CDR3 comprises 14 residues. The germline V gene encodes CDR1 MNHEY and CDR2 SVGAGI. The V end was cut by 7 bases, the J end by 0 bases, with 12 bases between. In nucleotides, the CDR3 is TGTGCCAGCACACCTAACAACATGAACACTGAAGCTTTCTTT. Its translation is CASTPNNMNTEAFF.

The V call is TRBV28, the J call TRBJ2-7; either TRBD1 or TRBD2 may supply D (5 bases each). CDR3 size: 12 residues. V lost 5 bases and J lost 7, with 12 bases in between. The germline V gene encodes CDR1 MDHEN and CDR2 SYDVKM. CDR3 in DNA: TGTGCCAGCAGTAAATCGTGGGGGGAGCAGTACTTC. Its translation: CASSKSWGEQYF.

This clonotype was seen at least ten times. The CDR3 sequence: CASTQIRQGRSGDTQYF. CDR3 sequence (DNA): TGTGCCAGCACCCAAATTCGGCAGGGCCGGTCCGGGGATACGCAGTATTTT. This rearrangement joins TRBV11-2 to TRBJ2-3; the D gene is possibly TRBD1 (5 bases). Germline V lookup: CDR1 SGHAT, CDR2 FQNNGV. Trimming took 7 bases from V and 6 from J, leaving 26 bases between them. The CDR3 covers 17 residues. Based on the CDR3 plus reference TRBV11-2 and TRBJ2-3, the full variable domain is EAGVAQSPRYKIIEKRQSVAFWCNPISGHATLYWYQQILGQGPKLLIQFQNNGVVDDSQLPKDRFSAERLKGVDSTLKIQPAKLEDSAVYLCASTQIRQGRSGDTQYFGPGTRLTVL.

This clonotype appeared many times. CDR3 in amino acids: CASSLTGVNYGYTF. The CDR3 nucleotides are TGCGCCAGCAGCCTAACAGGGGTAAACTATGGCTACACCTTC. The chain uses TRBV5-1 and TRBJ1-2; TRBD1 matches 7 bases. CDR1 is SGHRS, CDR2 YFSETQ, per germline. With 4 bases clipped from V and 2 bases from J, the junction kept 5 bases outside the gene matches. This CDR3 spans 14 amino acids.

A few counts support this clonotype. The CDR3 protein is CASIGQKINTEAFF. For the CDR3, the DNA is TGTGCCAGCATAGGACAGAAAATTAACACTGAAGCTTTCTTT. V and J are TRBV2 and TRBJ1-1, with a possible D match to TRBD1 (6 bases). The CDR3 loop spans 14 amino acids. V lost 7 bases and J lost 2, with 14 bases in between. Germline V gene data show CDR1 as SNHLY and CDR2 as FYNNEI.

This clonotype has at least ten counts. This chain links TRBV29-1 with TRBJ1-1; D is uncertain. CDR3 length: 12 amino acids. V lost 5 bases, J lost 2 bases, and 9 bases lay in between. CDR1 SQVTM and CDR2 ANQGSEA come from the germline V gene. The CDR3 spells CSVSSGNTEAFF. The CDR3 DNA sequence: TGCAGCGTTTCATCTGGAAACACTGAAGCTTTCTTT.

This clonotype was detected many times. The chain carries TRBV9 and TRBJ2-3, with a possible D match to TRBD2 (5 bases). Per the germline V gene, CDR1 is SGDLS and CDR2 is YYNGEE. The CDR3 runs 12 residues. Trimming stripped 7 bases from V and 9 bases from J, with 15 bases between. CDR3 region: CASAESGLTQYF. The CDR3 DNA follows: TGTGCCAGCGCCGAGTCGGGGTTGACGCAGTATTTT.